This T cell receptor beta chain is from a study of PD-L1 blockade in urothelial cancer (dated by TCRdb to about 2017). Describing the broader study: Every patient began therapy around 2014 and was given atezolizumab 1,200 mg intravenously every 3 weeks. Twenty-five of 29 patients were identified as males with urothelial cancer of bladder origin, and a prior smoking history was reported by 18 of 29 patients. Durable clinical benefit was defined as a progression-free survival longer than 6 months, and TCR features were additionally tested against progression-free survival and overall survival. Blood samples were analyzed at 3 weeks after treatment start (second dose) and at 6 weeks after treatment start. Blood samples gave a median of around 140,000 T cells and 80,000 or so unique TCRs, with a median clonality of approximately 0.08. Pretreatment tumor samples, along with matched peripheral blood serially collected before and after atezolizumab treatment, were subjected to TCR sequencing. Patients had an ECOG performance status of 0 or 1 and had received between 0 and 3 prior chemotherapy regimens. In the same patients, whole exome sequencing and RNA sequencing of pretreatment tumors were performed in addition to TCR sequencing. Pretreatment blood TCR-seq was available for fewer than 30 patients, at least one posttreatment blood collection was obtained for 25 or so patients, and tumor TCR-seq was available for 25 or so patients. Durable clinical benefit was achieved by nine patients and was not achieved by 20 patients. The study was an exploratory multi-omic analysis of somatic, immune and clinical correlates of response to PD-L1 blockade with atezolizumab in urothelial cancer.

About this clone itself: No cognate antigen has been identified for it. No much larger clonotype is one base removed from it; base qualities were not supplied.

The time point label, as the study defines it: pretreatment peripheral blood. The cohort comprised around 30 patients with locally advanced or metastatic urothelial carcinoma treated at Memorial Sloan Kettering on a trial protocol. Peripheral blood mononuclear cells were collected pretreatment and during treatment, with between 1 and 8 total time points per patient. The Qiagen DNeasy Blood extraction kit was used to purify genomic DNA from total PBMCs and tumor samples. PBMCs were collected pretreatment and during treatment, and were isolated and stored as previously described. Overall study outcomes, separate from this receptor: Improved progression-free and overall survival was found to be associated with pretreatment peripheral blood TCR clonality below the median. Patients with durable benefit showed greater expansion of tumor-associated TCR clones in peripheral blood 3 weeks after starting treatment (n ≈ 20, p = 0.022). Because the sample size was small (n of about 27) and many of the analyses were exploratory, the results are meant to be hypothesis-generating.

Each PCR received spiked-in synthetic TCR analog templates so that absolute template abundance could be estimated from read counts. The immunoSEQ assay used bias-controlled V and J gene primers to amplify TCRbeta CDR3 regions from genomic DNA. Sequencing of rearranged TCRbeta segments was performed at approximately 20X coverage. As for how the authors treated the data: Clustering was used to correct sequencing errors, and CDR3s were annotated against IMGT to assign V, D and J genes. Only productive TCRbeta rearrangements were used in downstream analyses, excluding out-of-frame or stop-codon sequences. Clonality was computed as one minus Shannon entropy normalized by the log of the number of unique productive sequences. Fisher's exact test with Benjamini-Hochberg correction, at a threshold of adjusted p below 0.01, was used to find clones that differed between time points or between blood and tumor. Not all clones reach the TCRdb copy of this immuneACCESS table, which keeps in-frame sequences only. Checked studies attribute under half of the gap to unresolved V genes and leave the rest unexplained. That table supplies the V and J calls and clone size; D and trimming were determined from the DNA. In all, the sample holds approximately 71,000 clones, and roughly 84% of those were seen once. Clones ranked in the top ten supply 9.2% of the sample.

The TCR sequence derives from a woman in her seventies with urothelial cancer. The specimen comprised PBMCs, sampled around atezolizumab (anti-PD-L1) treatment.

CDR3 loop: CASSPRRGLGNSNTGELFF. The sequenced DNA is TGTGCCAGCAGCCCCCGCCGGGGACTAGGAAATTCGAACACCGGGGAGCTGTTTTTT. The chain is assembled from TRBV7-8 and TRBJ2-2; 8 of the junction bases match TRBD2. Including the terminal cysteine and phenylalanine, the CDR3 comprises 19 residues. Only the CDR3 part of the read is kept: 57 bases, read in frame from the first base. CDR1 SGHVS and CDR2 FQNEAQ are derived from the germline V gene. Relative to germline, V is missing 5 bases and J is missing 0 bases, with 14 bases of the junction outside any gene match.